The 27 T cell receptor beta chains presented below share a single source sample, sequenced in a study of early T cells in non-severe SARS-CoV-2 infection. TCRdb called the 5' RACE reads again in MiXCR, with one record for every CDR3 protein. The sample lists 30,000 to 40,000 distinct CDR3 sequences, less than 7% seen once, with about 21% in the top ten. Sequencing was performed on whole blood. Every receptor here comes from an adult who was a healthcare worker with PCR-confirmed SARS-CoV-2 infection or an uninfected control (not recorded which).

The CDR3 here is CASSLGGRETQYF. CDR3 coding DNA: TGTGCCAGCAGCTTAGGGGGGCGAGAGACCCAGTACTTC. The chain combines TRBV7-9 with TRBJ2-5, with D maybe TRBD1 (6 bases). The CDR3 length is 13 residues. V dropped 1 base and J dropped 4 bases, with 7 bases sitting between them. Germline-derived CDR1 and CDR2 are SEHNR and FQNEAQ (reference sequence).

This clonotype was detected only a few times. This chain joins TRBV20-1 and TRBJ2-4; no clear D. V lost 0 bases to trimming and J lost 8 bases, with 8 bases between them. Germline V gives CDR1 DFQATT, CDR2 SNEGSKA (reference sequence). The CDR3 is 12 amino acids. The DNA of the CDR3 is TGCAGTGCTAGAGATACCCGGGACATTCAGTACTTC. The encoded protein is CSARDTRDIQYF.

J is TRBJ2-3 and V is TRBV29-1, with 7 bases matching TRBD2. From germline, CDR1 is SQVTM and CDR2 ANQGSEA. This CDR3 region has 15 residues. V was clipped by 0 bases and J by 5 bases; unmatched bases: 8. The CDR3 bases are TGCAGCGTTGAAGATCTGGCGGGAGCTCTAGATACGCAGTATTTT. It yields the protein CSVEDLAGALDTQYF.

This clonotype has ten or more counts. This sequence joins TRBV12-3 or TRBV12-4 and TRBJ2-1, with D perhaps matching TRBD2 (7 bases). The CDR3 has 14 amino acids. The V and J ends lost 3 bases and 9 bases respectively, with 15 bases between them. CDR3 region: CASSFRRGAGEQFF. The DNA for the CDR3 is TGTGCCAGCAGTTTTCGACGGGGGGCGGGTGAGCAGTTCTTC.

Many counts were recorded for this clonotype. V gene TRBV5-1 combines with J gene TRBJ2-3; 7 bases map to TRBD1. V was clipped by 3 bases and J by 1 base; unmatched bases: 5. CDR1 is SGHRS, CDR2 YFSETQ, per germline. The CDR3 is 15 residues long. The CDR3 region is CASSSGQYGTDTQYF. CDR3 in DNA: TGCGCCAGCAGCTCGGGACAGTACGGCACAGATACGCAGTATTTT. The whole variable domain, filled in from reference TRBV5-1 and TRBJ2-3, reads KAGVTQTPRYLIKTRGQQVTLSCSPISGHRSVSWYQQTPGQGLQFLFEYFSETQRNKGNFPGRFSGRQFSNSRSEMNVSTLELGDSALYLCASSSGQYGTDTQYFGPGTRLTVL.

There are a few counts of this clonotype. This chain joins TRBV3-1 and TRBJ1-3; D is unresolved. Trimming pared 3 bases from V and 4 bases from J, leaving 7 bases between. The CDR3 spans 13 residues. Germline CDR1 LGHDT, CDR2 YNNKEL (reference sequence). The CDR3 protein is CASSHLSGNTIYF. DNA of the CDR3: TGTGCCAGCAGCCACCTATCCGGAAACACCATATATTTT. The whole variable domain, filled in from reference TRBV3-1 and TRBJ1-3, reads DTAVSQTPKYLVTQMGNDKSIKCEQNLGHDTMYWYKQDSKKFLKIMFSYNNKELIINETVPNRFSPKSPDKAHLNLHINSLELGDSAVYFCASSHLSGNTIYFGEGSWLTVV.

This clonotype has at least ten counts. The chain combines TRBV6-1 with TRBJ2-2; D remains unclear. Trimming removed 6 bases at V and 7 bases at J, with 6 bases between. This CDR3 comprises 11 residues. Germline V lookup: CDR1 MNHNS, CDR2 SASEGT. The CDR3 DNA follows: TGTGCCAGCAGGTGGATCGGGGAGCTGTTTTTT. Amino acids: CASRWIGELFF.

This clonotype occurred many times. This chain joins TRBV7-6 and TRBJ1-5; D is unresolved. Per germline, CDR1 SGHVS and CDR2 FNYEAQ. This CDR3 region has 13 residues. Trimming removed 1 base at V and 4 bases at J, with 5 bases between. CDR3 residues: CASSLDLNQPQHF. The DNA for the CDR3 is TGTGCCAGCAGCTTAGACCTAAATCAGCCCCAGCATTTT.

This rearrangement joins TRBV29-1 to TRBJ1-2; no clear D. There are 14 residues in the CDR3. V was pared by 3 bases and J by 2 bases, with 13 bases between. Looked up from germline, CDR1 is SQVTM and CDR2 is ANQGSEA. The CDR3 reads CSVDEGSSNYGYTF. As DNA, the CDR3 is TGCAGCGTTGATGAGGGAAGTAGCAACTATGGCTACACCTTC.

The chain joins TRBV19 to TRBJ2-1; D is possibly TRBD2 (6 bases). Germline V CDR1 and CDR2: LNHDA, SQIVND (reference sequence). The CDR3 consists of 15 residues. V shed 4 bases and J shed 0 bases, with 10 bases lying between them. In DNA, the CDR3 is TGTGCCAGTAGTACCCGGGACTTCTCCTACAATGAGCAGTTCTTC. This gives the protein CASSTRDFSYNEQFF.

This clonotype was counted ten times or more. The chain carries TRBV12-3 or TRBV12-4 and TRBJ1-2, with TRBD1 identical over 9 bases. Losses at the gene ends were 3 bases for V and 5 bases for J; bases not matched to a gene: 1. CDR3 length: 13 amino acids. The CDR3 sequence is CASSFGTGYGYTF. CDR3 bases: TGTGCCAGCAGTTTCGGGACAGGGTATGGCTACACCTTC.

This rearrangement joins TRBV4-2 to TRBJ1-1; maybe TRBD1 (6 bases). The ends were cut back, 0 bases at V and 3 bases at J, with 11 bases in the middle. Per the germline V gene, CDR1 is LGHNA and CDR2 is YNFKEQ. This CDR3 region has 15 residues. The CDR3 DNA is TGTGCCAGCAGCCAAGATGGGGGGGCAGACACTGAAGCTTTCTTT. Translation: CASSQDGGADTEAFF.

This clonotype showed up many times. The gene calls are TRBV5-5 and TRBJ1-2; no definite D call. Trimming stripped 5 bases from V and 0 bases from J, with 11 bases between. CDR1 and CDR2 (germline): SGHKS, YYEKEE (reference sequence). The CDR3 has 14 amino acids. CDR3: CASRPTLANYGYTF. DNA of the CDR3: TGTGCCAGCAGGCCCACTTTAGCTAACTATGGCTACACCTTC.

This clonotype was seen at least ten times. J is TRBJ2-1 and V is TRBV20-1, with 9 nucleotides matching TRBD2. V dropped 2 bases and J dropped 4; count of bases not matched to a gene: 9. CDR1 is DFQATT, CDR2 SNEGSKA, per germline (reference sequence). The CDR3 has 16 residues. CDR3 residues: CSARTLSGRIYNEQFF. The CDR3 DNA reads TGCAGTGCTAGAACTCTCAGCGGGAGGATATACAATGAGCAGTTCTTC.

This clonotype was seen at least ten times. CDR3 coding DNA: TGTGCCATCAGTGAGTCGGGCAGGGGCGCAGGGCAGTTCTTC. Translation: CAISESGRGAGQFF. This chain links TRBV10-3 with TRBJ2-1, with TRBD1 as a possible D gene (6 bases). The V gene lost 0 bases and the J gene lost 12 bases, with 15 bases spanning the gap. CDR3 length: 14 amino acids. Germline lookup yields CDR1 ENHRY and CDR2 SYGVKD.

Only a few counts were recorded for this clonotype. The rearrangement joins TRBV6-6 to TRBJ1-1; unclear D gene. V lost 0 bases and J 3 bases, leaving 20 bases between the germline ends. CDR1 is MNHNY and CDR2 is SVGAGI in the germline V gene (reference sequence). This CDR3 comprises 18 residues. The CDR3: CASSYSVINPWEDTEAFF. CDR3 in DNA: TGTGCCAGCAGTTACTCTGTCATTAACCCGTGGGAGGACACTGAAGCTTTCTTT.

This clonotype has more than one count but fewer than ten. One junction end does not reproduce the germline sequence, and a read error may be involved. CDR3: CASSLDGSGNEQFF. In DNA form, the CDR3 reads TGTGCTAGCAGCTTAGACGGGAGTGGCAATGAGCAGTTCTTC. This rearrangement joins TRBV7-7 to TRBJ2-1; tentative D call: TRBD2 (6 bases). The CDR3 is made up of 14 amino acids. Germline-derived CDR1 and CDR2 are SSHAT and FNYEAQ (reference sequence).

The chain couples TRBV24-1 to TRBJ2-1, with D perhaps matching TRBD2 (6 bases). The germline CDR1 and CDR2 sequences are KGHDR and SFDVKD. Trimming cost V 7 bases and J 9 bases, with 12 bases left between them. CDR3 length: 12 residues. The CDR3 loop is CATSVLGGEQFF. The CDR3 DNA follows: TGTGCCACCAGCGTTCTGGGGGGTGAGCAGTTCTTC.

The chain combines TRBV14 with TRBJ1-1; D ambiguous. Germline values: CDR1 SGHDN, CDR2 FVKESK. The CDR3 contains 15 residues. V shed 0 bases and J shed 4 bases, with 12 bases lying between them. The CDR3 region has the DNA TGTGCCAGCAGCCAAGATATCACCCCGCTCACTGAAGCTTTCTTT. It is translated as CASSQDITPLTEAFF.

This clonotype was detected ten times or more. This rearrangement joins TRBV5-1 to TRBJ1-1, with no clear D. V lost 0 bases, J lost 1 base, and 7 bases lay in between. Germline assignment: CDR1 SGHRS and CDR2 YFSETQ. CDR3 length: 14 amino acids. The CDR3 sequence is CASSLAHQNTEAFF. The CDR3 DNA follows: TGCGCCAGCAGCTTGGCACACCAGAACACTGAAGCTTTCTTT.

This clonotype was seen ten or more times. J is TRBJ2-2 and V is TRBV12-3 or TRBV12-4, with 7 bases that match TRBD1. The ends lost 6 bases at V and 0 bases at J; junction bases unmatched: 1. This CDR3 comprises 14 residues. For the CDR3, the DNA is TGTGCCAGCAGGGGACAGTCGAACACCGGGGAGCTGTTTTTT. It specifies CASRGQSNTGELFF.

This sequence joins TRBV5-1 and TRBJ2-7; the match to TRBD1 covers 7 bases. The CDR3 has 16 amino acids. Germline lookup yields CDR1 SGHRS and CDR2 YFSETQ. Unmatched junction bases numbered 8, after V lost 2 bases and J lost 0 bases. This chain's CDR3 is CASSFNDRVSSYEQYF. CDR3 nucleotide sequence: TGCGCCAGCAGCTTCAACGACAGGGTCAGCTCCTACGAGCAGTACTTC.

This clonotype was observed a handful of times. The genes are TRBV5-1 and TRBJ2-7; 7 nucleotides line up with TRBD1. The CDR3 covers 14 residues. V shed 0 bases and J 3 bases; nucleotides not matched to a gene: 3. In germline, CDR1 is SGHRS, CDR2 YFSETQ. The CDR3 nucleotides are TGCGCCAGCAGCTTGGCCGGGACAGACTACGAGCAGTACTTC. Translating gives CASSLAGTDYEQYF. Full variable domain (missing parts from reference TRBV5-1 and TRBJ2-7): KAGVTQTPRYLIKTRGQQVTLSCSPISGHRSVSWYQQTPGQGLQFLFEYFSETQRNKGNFPGRFSGRQFSNSRSEMNVSTLELGDSALYLCASSLAGTDYEQYFGPGTRLTVT.

This clonotype showed up just a few times. J is TRBJ2-1 and V is TRBV12-3 or TRBV12-4, with unresolved D. The length of the CDR3 is 13 residues. The ends were cut back, 10 bases at V and 0 bases at J, with 10 bases in the middle. As DNA, the CDR3 is TGTGCCACCACGGGCAGCTCCTACAATGAGCAGTTCTTC. Translation gives CATTGSSYNEQFF.

There are many counts of this clonotype. CDR3 residues: CSARVQGGNTIYF. The CDR3 DNA reads TGCAGTGCTAGAGTCCAGGGGGGAAACACCATATATTTT. This chain joins TRBV20-1 and TRBJ1-3; tentative D call: TRBD1 (6 bases). Germline loops: CDR1 DFQATT, CDR2 SNEGSKA (reference sequence). The CDR3 runs 13 residues. Trimming removed 1 base from V and 4 bases from J, with 8 bases in between.

This clonotype was seen more than once but under ten times. The J gene is TRBJ1-6, the V gene TRBV19, with a weak D call TRBD1 (5 bases). V was trimmed by 4 bases and J by 8 bases, leaving 12 bases between them. Germline CDR1 and CDR2: LNHDA and SQIVND (reference sequence). This CDR3 spans 14 amino acids. The CDR3 region has the DNA TGTGCCAGTAGTAACCGGGGCCCATATTCACCCCTCCACTTT. Translating gives CASSNRGPYSPLHF.

In its sample, this clonotype was seen many times. CDR3 sequence (DNA): TGCAGTGCTAGAAGCGGACTAGCGGTAGATACGCAGTATTTT. Protein: CSARSGLAVDTQYF. The chain employs TRBV20-1 and TRBJ2-3; 10 bases agree with TRBD2. This CDR3 contains 14 residues. Germline trimming cut 2 bases from V and 5 bases from J; bases unmatched to any gene: 4. The V gene's germline CDR1 is DFQATT and CDR2 SNEGSKA (reference sequence).